These 30 T cell receptor beta chains were all obtained from the same sample, sequenced in a study of Graves' ophthalmopathy and Graves' hyperthyroidism. Amplification of the TCR beta CDR3 regions used RNA transcripts (as template). RT-PCR in the first round used HTBI primers; a second-round multiplex PCR followed. TCRdb reanalysed the multiplex PCR reads using MiXCR and keeps one entry per CDR3 protein. This table has hundreds of thousands of distinct CDR3 sequences, roughly 40% appearing once. Source material: peripheral blood. The source is an adult man with Graves' ophthalmopathy.

The rearrangement links TRBV7-3 to TRBJ1-3, with D possibly being TRBD1 (5 bases). The V gene lost 4 bases and the J gene lost 0 bases, with 13 bases spanning the gap. Germline V lookup: CDR1 SGHTA, CDR2 FQGTGA. The CDR3 length is 16 residues. This chain's CDR3 is CASSSWGSSSGNTIYF. As DNA, the CDR3 is TGTGCCAGCAGCTCATGGGGCAGCTCCTCTGGAAACACCATATATTTT.

The genes are TRBV5-1 and TRBJ1-4; D may be TRBD1 (5 bases). V lost 4 bases and J lost 5, with 15 bases in between. Germline CDR1 is SGHRS and CDR2 is YFSETQ. The CDR3 runs to 15 residues. CDR3 nucleotide sequence: TGCGCCAGCAGCCCTGGGACTAGGGAAAATGAAAAACTGTTTTTT. Protein product: CASSPGTRENEKLFF.

This clonotype was recorded a few times. Lacking the conserved final phenylalanine or tryptophan, this CDR3 likely reflects a read error. The chain employs TRBV19 and TRBJ1-2, with TRBD1 as a possible D gene (5 bases). Trimming left V 8 bases short and J 4 bases short, with 11 bases between. Looked up from germline, CDR1 is LNHDA and CDR2 is SQIVND (reference sequence). This CDR3 is built from 12 residues. The DNA of the CDR3 is TGTGCCAGTTGGGACGTGGGCTATGGCTACACCCTC. Translation gives CASWDVGYGYTL.

This clonotype was picked up one time. The chain links TRBV29-1 to TRBJ2-5; possible D gene TRBD2, 6 bases. Germline V gives CDR1 SQVTM, CDR2 ANQGSEA. This CDR3 region has 12 residues. V lost 4 bases and J lost 3, with 9 bases in between. The CDR3 protein is CSVAGGEETQYF. The DNA of the CDR3 is TGCAGCGTTGCCGGGGGTGAAGAGACCCAGTACTTC.

Note on this clonotype: Germline and junction disagree at one end, which may indicate a read error. The chain combines TRBV10-3 with TRBJ2-6; D is undetermined. Germline assignment: CDR1 ENHRY and CDR2 SYGVKD. The CDR3 has 15 amino acids. The CDR3 is CASSYEAAGANVLTF. CDR3 nucleotides: TGTGCCAGCAGTTACGAGGCCGCTGGGGCCAACGTCCTGACTTTC.

This clonotype turned up a few times. The chain employs TRBV20-1 and TRBJ1-5, with 8 bases that match TRBD1. Looked up from germline, CDR1 is DFQATT and CDR2 is SNEGSKA (reference sequence). Unmatched junction bases numbered 3, after V lost 2 bases and J lost 3 bases. This CDR3 has 14 residues. The CDR3 loop is CSARSGGLNQPQHF. The CDR3 DNA follows: TGCAGTGCTAGATCAGGGGGCCTCAATCAGCCCCAGCATTTT.

This clonotype was detected a few times. This sequence joins TRBV10-2 and TRBJ2-5, with 8 bases identical to TRBD2. Trimming took 6 bases from V and 4 from J; bases not matched to a gene: 10. This CDR3 region has 15 residues. Per germline, CDR1 WSHSY and CDR2 SAAADI. For the CDR3, the DNA is TGCGCCAGCAGGGGGCCGGGACTAGGTCCAGAGACCCAGTACTTC. Its translation: CASRGPGLGPETQYF.

The chain links TRBV29-1 to TRBJ1-2; a possible D gene is TRBD1 (6 bases). Trimming took 2 bases from V and 2 from J, leaving 15 bases between them. CDR3 length: 15 residues. Germline CDR1 and CDR2: SQVTM and ANQGSEA. CDR3 sequence: CSVEPQGILNYGYTF. The CDR3 nucleotides read TGCAGCGTTGAACCTCAGGGGATCCTAAACTATGGCTACACCTTC.

This clonotype was seen many times. The chain links TRBV19 to TRBJ1-1, with D possibly being TRBD1 (6 bases). V lost 6 bases and J lost 5, with 13 bases in between. The germline V gene encodes CDR1 LNHDA and CDR2 SQIVND (reference sequence). The CDR3 extends over 13 amino acids. The CDR3 here is CASSDTGSTEAFF. DNA for the CDR3: TGTGCCAGTAGCGATACAGGGTCAACTGAAGCTTTCTTT.

This clonotype was recorded a few times. The chain combines TRBV5-6 with TRBJ2-5; D may be TRBD1 (6 bases). V shed 4 bases and J shed 3 bases, with 16 bases lying between them. CDR1 and CDR2 (germline): SGHDT, YYEEEE. There are 15 residues in the CDR3. CDR3 protein: CASSTPRDIEETQYF. The CDR3 DNA follows: TGTGCCAGCAGCACCCCTCGGGACATAGAAGAGACCCAGTACTTC.

Comment on this clonotype: Relative to the germline gene, one junction end is altered; a read error may explain this. The rearrangement links TRBV12-3 or TRBV12-4 to TRBJ1-3; D remains ambiguous. The CDR3 length is 15 residues. CDR3 residues: CASTLVDKSGNTIYF. In DNA, the CDR3 is TGTGCCAGCACTTTAGTCGATAAGTCTGGAAACACCATATATTTT.

As concerns this clonotype: Given a much more abundant clone one base away, this may be a read error. The chain is built from TRBV25-1 and TRBJ1-3; no firm D call. Germline CDR1 is MGHDK and CDR2 is SYGVNS. The CDR3 runs 16 residues. Trimming removed 6 bases at V and 1 base at J, with 16 bases between. CDR3 in DNA: TGTGCCAGCAGCGCGTTTTTACCCAGATCTGGAAACACCATATATTTT. Its translation: CASSAFLPRSGNTIYF.

V gene TRBV10-3 combines with J gene TRBJ2-7; 9 bases match TRBD1. This CDR3 contains 17 residues. Germline V lookup: CDR1 ENHRY, CDR2 SYGVKD. Unmatched junction bases numbered 14, after V lost 4 bases and J lost 4 bases. The CDR3 loop reads CAISANEVTGGRYEQYF. The DNA of the CDR3 is TGTGCCATCAGTGCTAATGAGGTGACAGGGGGACGGTACGAGCAGTACTTC.

In the case of this clonotype: This may stem from a read error, because a much larger clone lies one nucleotide away. The chain couples TRBV7-9 to TRBJ1-2; tentative D call: TRBD1 (5 bases). The CDR3 consists of 15 residues. Per germline, CDR1 SEHNR and CDR2 FQNEAQ (reference sequence). CDR3 in DNA: TGTGCCAGCAGCTCCCTAGAGCGGGACGGGAGTGGCTACATCTTC. This sequence encodes CASSSLERDGSGYIF.

This clonotype has only a few counts. This chain links TRBV25-1 with TRBJ2-3; 10 nucleotides align to TRBD2. CDR1 is MGHDK, CDR2 SYGVNS, per germline. V dropped 3 bases and J dropped 10; count of bases not matched to a gene: 7. This CDR3 is built from 14 residues. This CDR3 is CASSDLASGSAQYF. The DNA for the CDR3 is TGTGCCAGCAGTGATTTGGCTAGCGGGAGTGCGCAGTATTTT.

A word on this clonotype: A much larger clone sits a single nucleotide away, making a read error possible. The rearrangement links TRBV29-1 to TRBJ1-1; 8 nucleotides agree with TRBD1. There are 14 residues in the CDR3. CDR1 SQVTM and CDR2 ANQGSEA come from the germline V gene. V lost 6 bases to trimming and J lost 5 bases; unmatched junction nucleotides: 11. Written as DNA, the CDR3 is TGCAGCGTCCCCTCAGGACAGGGTGGAACTGAAGCTTTCTTT. Translating gives CSVPSGQGGTEAFF.

The table lists this clonotype with a few counts. The chain links TRBV7-9 to TRBJ1-2; D is undetermined. The length of the CDR3 is 14 residues. The germline CDR1 and CDR2 sequences are SEHNR and FQNEAQ (reference sequence). The V and J ends lost 5 bases and 2 bases respectively, with 12 bases between them. The CDR3: CASSQSTGNYGYTF. DNA of the CDR3: TGTGCCAGCAGCCAGAGTACGGGGAACTATGGCTACACCTTC.

This chain links TRBV6-5 with TRBJ2-2; D might be TRBD1 (6 bases). The CDR3 consists of 13 residues. Looked up from germline, CDR1 is MNHEY and CDR2 is SVGAGI. Trimming shortened V by 6 bases and J by 4 bases, and 9 bases separated the two germline ends. This chain's CDR3 is CASRGRGTGELFF. CDR3 nucleotides: TGTGCCAGCAGGGGCAGGGGCACCGGGGAGCTGTTTTTT.

This clonotype was seen at least ten times. The chain links TRBV7-3 to TRBJ2-5; no definite D call. The CDR3 totals 13 residues. The germline V gene encodes CDR1 SGHTA and CDR2 FQGTGA. Trimming removed 0 bases at V and 4 bases at J, with 6 bases between. CDR3 amino acids: CASSLTSAETQYF. CDR3 nucleotides: TGTGCCAGCAGCTTAACTTCAGCAGAGACCCAGTACTTC.

The V and J genes are TRBV10-3 and TRBJ1-4, with D possibly matching TRBD1 (5 bases). The CDR3 runs 13 residues. Germline loops: CDR1 ENHRY, CDR2 SYGVKD. V was cut by 10 bases and J by 7 bases, with 16 bases left in between. CDR3 sequence (DNA): TGTGCCAGCAGCTCGGCGGGGCTTGAAAAACTGTTTTTT. Amino acid sequence: CASSSAGLEKLFF.

This clonotype has ten or more counts. The CDR3 DNA reads as TGTGCCAGCAGCTTAGTTGGACCTTCCTACGAGCAGTACTTC. Protein: CASSLVGPSYEQYF. The rearrangement joins TRBV7-2 to TRBJ2-7; D is uncertain. Germline CDR1 reads SGHTA; CDR2 reads FQGNSA. The CDR3 consists of 14 residues. The V end was cut by 1 base, the J end by 1 base, with 8 bases between.

This clonotype was counted only a few times. The chain employs TRBV9 and TRBJ1-2; D call uncertain. The CDR3 is 14 amino acids. Germline V gene sequence: CDR1 SGDLS, CDR2 YYNGEE. The V end lost 4 bases, the J end lost 5 bases, and 15 bases lay between the germline ends. The CDR3 DNA is TGTGCCAGCAGCCCGCCGGAGGGCCCATATGGCTACACCTTC. Translation gives CASSPPEGPYGYTF.

For the CDR3, the DNA is TGTGCCAGCAGCCCACCCCCGGCCAGGGGTTACCAGCCCCAGCATTTT. It yields the protein CASSPPPARGYQPQHF. The chain employs TRBV24-1 and TRBJ1-5; TRBD1 might be the D (6 bases). CDR1 is KGHDR and CDR2 is SFDVKD in the germline V gene. CDR3 length: 16 amino acids. Trimming shortened V by 11 bases and J by 7 bases, and 26 bases separated the two germline ends.

This chain joins TRBV14 and TRBJ1-1, with D possibly matching TRBD1 (5 bases). The V and J ends lost 1 base and 0 bases respectively, with 15 bases between them. The CDR3 has 17 residues. The germline gives CDR1 SGHDN, CDR2 FVKESK. CDR3: CASSQVLGARMNTEAFF. For the CDR3, the DNA is TGTGCCAGCAGCCAAGTCCTCGGGGCACGTATGAACACTGAAGCTTTCTTT.

The chain carries TRBV6-1 and TRBJ1-4; D gene ambiguous. Germline V lookup: CDR1 MNHNS, CDR2 SASEGT. Deletions cut 3 bases from V and 4 bases from J, with 12 bases between. The CDR3 loop spans 15 amino acids. CDR3 protein: CASSEGFGSNEKLFF. DNA for the CDR3: TGTGCCAGCAGTGAGGGCTTCGGGAGTAATGAAAAACTGTTTTTT.

CDR3 loop: CAISDPRRNTEAFF. The CDR3 region has the DNA TGTGCCATCAGTGACCCGCGTCGGAACACTGAAGCTTTCTTT. This sequence joins TRBV10-3 and TRBJ1-1; D uncertain. Germline-derived CDR1 and CDR2 are ENHRY and SYGVKD. V shed 3 bases and J shed 1 base, with 9 bases lying between them. The CDR3 spans 14 residues.

This clonotype appeared a few times. V usage is TRBV19 and J usage is TRBJ1-2; TRBD1 matches 7 bases. Germline loops: CDR1 LNHDA, CDR2 SQIVND (reference sequence). The CDR3 is made up of 15 amino acids. V trimming: 1 base; J trimming: 5 bases; junction bases outside the gene matches: 7. This CDR3 is CASSIAGTAPYGYTF. The CDR3 nucleotides are TGTGCCAGTAGTATAGCCGGGACAGCACCGTATGGCTACACCTTC.

The sample holds a few counts of this clonotype. The chain uses TRBV4-2 and TRBJ1-2, with D uncertain. CDR1 is LGHNA, CDR2 YNFKEQ, per germline. V was pared by 0 bases and J by 3 bases, with 8 bases between. CDR3 length: 14 residues. The CDR3 DNA reads TGTGCCAGCAGCCAAGATCCCGAGTACTATGGCTACACCTTC. Translated: CASSQDPEYYGYTF.

At least ten counts were recorded for this clonotype. A read error may account for a junction end that differs from germline. The chain employs TRBV10-3 and TRBJ1-2; D perhaps matches TRBD1 (6 bases). This CDR3 comprises 14 residues. Germline V CDR1 and CDR2: ENHRY, SYGVKD. The CDR3 bases are TGTGCCAGCAGTTTTTCCAGGGGACGGGGCGGCTACACCTTC. Protein sequence: CASSFSRGRGGYTF.

The V gene is TRBV4-3, the J gene TRBJ2-5, with 7 bases matching TRBD1. Germline CDR1 LGHNA, CDR2 YSLEER. CDR3 length equals 14 residues. With V trimmed by 0 bases and J by 5 bases, 3 bases remained unmatched. The CDR3 sequence: CASSQDGTEETQYF. As DNA, the CDR3 is TGCGCCAGCAGCCAAGACGGGACAGAGGAGACCCAGTACTTC.